Each of the 32 T cell receptor beta chains below was sequenced from the same sample in a study of shared clonotypes between healthy human individuals. Repertoires were generated with immunoSEQ multiplex PCR, while TCRdb's copy carries only in-frame clones and drops some. The table records about half a million clones, around four fifths of them present only once. Specimen: PBMCs. These receptors came from a middle-aged woman in good health. Some clones in this sample may be carry-over from other donors' samples.

The V call is TRBV19, the J call TRBJ1-2, with D uncertain. V was pared by 0 bases and J by 8 bases, with 10 bases between. The CDR3 spans 13 residues. Per the germline V gene, CDR1 is LNHDA and CDR2 is SQIVND (reference sequence). The CDR3 coding sequence is TGTGCCAGTAGTATAGATCAGGCAGCCGGCTACACCTTC. It codes for CASSIDQAAGYTF. Together with reference TRBV19 and TRBJ1-2, the CDR3 gives the full variable domain: DGGITQSPKYLFRKEGQNVTLSCEQNLNHDAMYWYRQDPGQGLRLIYYSQIVNDFQKGDIAEGYSVSREKKESFPLTVTSAQKNPTAFYLCASSIDQAAGYTFGSGTRLTVV.

The chain is built from TRBV21-1 and TRBJ2-4; TRBD2 is the table's D call, not checked against the DNA. TRBV21-1 is tagged as a pseudogene. The CDR3 extends over 18 amino acids. The CDR3 region has the DNA TGTGCCAGCAGACAACCTAGCGGGGCCTTGATAGCCAAAAACATTCAGTACTTC. This gives the protein CASRQPSGALIAKNIQYF.

V gene TRBV5-1 combines with J gene TRBJ2-5; a possible D gene is TRBD2 (5 bases). Trimming removed 2 bases at V and 4 bases at J, with 18 bases between. This CDR3 is 16 amino acids long. CDR1 and CDR2 (germline): SGHRS, YFSETQ. Here the CDR3 reads CASSFGGGGVGETQYF. In nucleotides, the CDR3 is TGCGCCAGCAGCTTTGGCGGAGGAGGTGTGGGAGAGACCCAGTACTTC.

As to this clone: This sample also contains other DNA sequences that code for the same CDR3. This rearrangement joins TRBV9 to TRBJ1-5; 7 bases line up with TRBD1. The CDR3 has 15 residues. The germline CDR1 and CDR2 sequences are SGDLS and YYNGEE. With V trimmed by 0 bases and J by 6 bases, 6 bases remained unmatched. The CDR3 DNA sequence: TGTGCCAGCAGCGTAGAGGGGGCCCGAGGTCAGCCCCAGCATTTT. Protein sequence: CASSVEGARGQPQHF.

With regard to this clone: The identical CDR3 is also encoded by other nucleotide sequences in the sample. V and J are TRBV12-2 and TRBJ2-5; the listed D gene, TRBD2, was not tested against the DNA. TRBV12-2 is labeled a pseudogene. The CDR3 has 12 residues. The CDR3 sequence: CASRLPGETQYF. As DNA, the CDR3 is TGTGCAAGTCGCCTCCCCGGAGAGACCCAGTACTTC.

V is TRBV6-5 and J is TRBJ2-7; D is perhaps TRBD1 (5 bases). The CDR3 sequence is 15 residues long. Germline V gene sequence: CDR1 MNHEY, CDR2 SVGAGI. Trimming took off 5 bases at V and 3 bases at J, with 17 bases between the two ends. The CDR3 spells CASSRTQGFFYEQYF. The CDR3 region has the DNA TGTGCCAGCAGTCGAACCCAGGGATTTTTCTACGAGCAGTACTTC.

The chain recombines TRBV7-3 with TRBJ2-3; D may be TRBD1 (6 bases). This CDR3 comprises 15 residues. Deletions cut 5 bases from V and 2 bases from J, with 14 bases between. The germline CDR1 and CDR2 sequences are SGHTA and FQGTGA. CDR3 sequence (DNA): TGTGCCAGCAGCCCCCGGGCAGGGGACACAGATACGCAGTATTTT. The encoded protein is CASSPRAGDTDTQYF.

This clone was found many times. The V and J genes are TRBV6-1 and TRBJ1-2; D remains unclear. CDR1 and CDR2 (germline): MNHNS, SASEGT. The CDR3 length is 15 residues. V was clipped by 4 bases and J by 0 bases, with 12 bases between them. The CDR3 is CASSVTTNSNYGYTF. The CDR3 DNA reads as TGTGCCAGCAGTGTAACGACAAATTCTAACTATGGCTACACCTTC.

J is TRBJ2-1 and V is TRBV21-1. TRBV21-1 is a pseudogene locus. This CDR3 has 16 amino acids. As DNA, the CDR3 is TGTGCCAGCAGCAACAATTACCCCCGGCCCTACAATGAGCAGTTCTTC. This gives the protein CASSNNYPRPYNEQFF.

In regard to this clone: A much larger clone sits a single nucleotide away, making a read error possible. The CDR3 DNA sequence: TGTGCCATCAAAGTGGGAGGGCCTGAGTCCAAAAACATTCAGTACTTC. It codes for CAIKVGGPESKNIQYF. The chain recombines TRBV10-3 with TRBJ2-4; 7 positions match TRBD2. Germline CDR1 reads ENHRY; CDR2 reads SYGVKD. The CDR3 is 16 residues long. V gave up 7 bases and J gave up 2 bases; unmatched junction bases: 11.

The chain combines TRBV7-6 with TRBJ1-5, with 9 bases lining up with TRBD1. Germline V gene lookup returns CDR1 SGHVS and CDR2 FNYEAQ. With V trimmed by 5 bases and J by 3 bases, 8 bases remained unmatched. The CDR3 runs to 16 residues. In DNA, the CDR3 is TGTGCCAGCAGCGCCGGGACAGGGAGTAACAATCAGCCCCAGCATTTT. Translated, it gives CASSAGTGSNNQPQHF.

Only a few counts were recorded for this clone. The chain recombines TRBV5-1 with TRBJ2-2; tentatively, D is TRBD1 or TRBD2 (5 bases each). This CDR3 is built from 17 residues. V was cut by 0 bases and J by 1 base, with 13 bases left in between. Per germline, CDR1 SGHRS and CDR2 YFSETQ. Here the CDR3 DNA reads TGCGCCAGCAGCTTGGGAGGGGATCTGATGAACACCGGGGAGCTGTTTTTT. This gives the protein CASSLGGDLMNTGELFF.

This sequence joins TRBV4-1 and TRBJ2-3; 11 bases fit TRBD2. Germline V gene sequence: CDR1 MGHRA, CDR2 YSYEKL. The J segment lost 4 bases and the V segment lost 0 bases, leaving 9 bases of the junction unmatched. The CDR3 is 18 amino acids. The CDR3 loop is CASSQDELAGVGSDTQYF. CDR3 nucleotides: TGCGCCAGCAGCCAAGATGAACTAGCGGGAGTCGGGTCAGATACGCAGTATTTT.

There are a few counts of this clone. One end of the junction is discordant with germline, which a read error may explain. The J gene is TRBJ2-3, the V gene TRBV7-7; TRBD2 agrees at 9 bases. The V gene's germline CDR1 is SSHAT and CDR2 FNYEAQ (reference sequence). The CDR3 loop spans 14 amino acids. The CDR3 sequence is CASSAGLATDTQYF. In DNA form, the CDR3 reads TGTGCTAGCAGCGCGGGACTAGCCACAGATACGCAGTATTTT.

The V gene is TRBV5-1, the J gene TRBJ2-7; D possibly matches TRBD1 or TRBD2 (5 bases each). The V gene's germline CDR1 is SGHRS and CDR2 YFSETQ. The CDR3 sequence is 14 residues long. V lost 8 bases and J 0 bases, leaving 15 bases between the germline ends. The CDR3 region has the DNA TGCGCCAGTAGCCAACCAGGGAGCTCCTACGAGCAGTACTTC. Its protein product is CASSQPGSSYEQYF.

The CDR3, as DNA: TGTGCCAGTAGTTCATTATCCGGGATAGGAGGTGAGCAGTTCTTC. Amino acids: CASSSLSGIGGEQFF. The chain is built from TRBV19 and TRBJ2-1, with a weak D call TRBD2 (5 bases). Germline CDR1 and CDR2: LNHDA and SQIVND (reference sequence). Trimming left V 5 bases short and J 9 bases short, with 20 bases between. This CDR3 contains 15 residues.

The chain carries TRBV4-2 and TRBJ2-7; TRBD2 matches 9 bases. With 1 base clipped from V and 4 bases from J, the junction kept 8 bases outside the gene matches. This CDR3 contains 16 residues. The germline V gene encodes CDR1 LGHNA and CDR2 YNFKEQ. The chain's CDR3 is CASSQVGWTSVYEQYF. The CDR3 nucleotides read TGTGCCAGCAGCCAAGTTGGGTGGACTAGCGTTTACGAGCAGTACTTC.

V and J are TRBV28 and TRBJ2-5; D uncertain. Trimming took 7 bases from V and 5 from J, leaving 8 bases between them. This CDR3 contains 11 residues. Germline V gene sequence: CDR1 MDHEN, CDR2 SYDVKM. The CDR3 spells CASNSQETQYF. The CDR3 nucleotides read TGTGCCAGCAATTCTCAGGAGACCCAGTACTTC.

This clone was picked up one time. This chain connects TRBV18 to TRBJ2-1; TRBD2 agrees at 9 bases. There are 16 residues in the CDR3. The germline V gene has CDR1 KGHSH and CDR2 LQKENI. After removal of 3 bases from V and 2 bases from J, the junction contained 5 bases not matched to a gene. CDR3 sequence (DNA): TGTGCCAGCTCACCGCAAGCGGGAGGACCCTACAATGAGCAGTTCTTC. It yields the protein CASSPQAGGPYNEQFF. Complete variable domain (other parts from reference TRBV18 and TRBJ2-1): NAGVMQNPRHLVRRRGQEARLRCSPMKGHSHVYWYRQLPEEGLKFMVYLQKENIIDESGMPKERFSAEFPKEGPSILRIQQVVRGDSAAYFCASSPQAGGPYNEQFFGPGTRLTVL.

The chain uses TRBV7-3 and TRBJ2-3, with 7 bases matching TRBD2. V was pared by 5 bases and J by 0 bases, with 8 bases of the junction left unmatched. Germline CDR1 is SGHTA and CDR2 is FQGTGA. The CDR3 has 16 amino acids. For the CDR3, the DNA is TGTGCCAGCAGCCGCGACGCTAGCGGCAGCACAGATACGCAGTATTTT. Residues: CASSRDASGSTDTQYF.

This chain uses TRBV5-5 with TRBJ1-1; no reliable D call. CDR1 is SGHKS and CDR2 is YYEKEE in the germline V gene (reference sequence). V shed 4 bases and J shed 11 bases, with 15 bases lying between them. This CDR3 comprises 12 residues. The CDR3 nucleotides read TGTGCCAGCAGCCACCCGACGGGTTATGCTTTCTTT. This gives the protein CASSHPTGYAFF.

The chain is built from TRBV2 and TRBJ1-6, with TRBD1 as a possible D gene (5 bases). The CDR3 totals 15 residues. Germline CDR1 and CDR2: SNHLY and FYNNEI. V lost 6 bases and J lost 8, with 17 bases in between. The CDR3: CASSEDNPLDSPLHF. The CDR3 region has the DNA TGTGCCAGCAGCGAGGACAATCCCCTTGATTCACCCCTCCACTTT.

Regarding this clone: Since a far larger clone is one base different, this is likely a read error. This chain links TRBV11-2 with TRBJ2-2, with D possibly TRBD2 on 5 matching bases. V was trimmed by 4 bases and J by 7 bases, leaving 13 bases between them. Germline V CDR1 and CDR2: SGHAT, FQNNGV. The CDR3 sequence is 14 residues long. The CDR3 region is CASSSGIARGELFF. In nucleotides, the CDR3 is TGTGCCAGCAGCTCCGGGATAGCGCGCGGGGAGCTGTTTTTT.

This clone was counted a few times. The chain joins TRBV18 to TRBJ2-7; the match to TRBD2 covers 8 bases. Germline V gene sequence: CDR1 KGHSH, CDR2 LQKENI. This CDR3 has 15 residues. V trimming: 1 base; J trimming: 0 bases; junction bases outside the gene matches: 2. CDR3 DNA: TGTGCCAGCTCACCACGTGCGGGAGGCTCCTACGAGCAGTACTTC. Its translation is CASSPRAGGSYEQYF. The variable domain in full, completed from reference TRBV18 and TRBJ2-7, reads NAGVMQNPRHLVRRRGQEARLRCSPMKGHSHVYWYRQLPEEGLKFMVYLQKENIIDESGMPKERFSAEFPKEGPSILRIQQVVRGDSAAYFCASSPRAGGSYEQYFGPGTRLTVT.

The chain uses TRBV5-6 and TRBJ1-1; maybe TRBD1 (5 bases). The V gene's germline CDR1 is SGHDT and CDR2 YYEEEE. The CDR3 is 14 residues long. V dropped 3 bases and J dropped 5 bases, with 14 bases sitting between them. CDR3 amino acids: CASSWRGVGTEAFF. CDR3 bases: TGTGCCAGCAGCTGGCGGGGCGTGGGAACTGAAGCTTTCTTT.

This rearrangement joins TRBV6-1 to TRBJ2-3; weak D call: TRBD2 (6 bases). The CDR3 consists of 15 residues. V lost 1 base and J 6 bases, leaving 14 bases between the germline ends. Germline V gene sequence: CDR1 MNHNS, CDR2 SASEGT. CDR3 loop: CASSEVPGESDTQYF. The CDR3 DNA follows: TGTGCCAGCAGTGAAGTTCCGGGAGAGAGTGATACGCAGTATTTT.

This clone was detected a few times. This chain uses TRBV21-1 with TRBJ1-5; TRBD1 is taken as the D call from the table, unchecked against the DNA. TRBV21-1 is a recognized pseudogene. The CDR3 length is 12 residues. Here the CDR3 DNA reads TGTGCCAGCAGCGTACAGGGACAGCCCCAGCATTTT. It encodes CASSVQGQPQHF.

This clone was counted a single time. The J gene is TRBJ1-4, the V gene TRBV4-2; 10 bases fit TRBD1. The germline CDR1 and CDR2 sequences are LGHNA and YNFKEQ. This CDR3 spans 16 amino acids. With V trimmed by 1 base and J by 7 bases, 6 bases remained unmatched. The CDR3 sequence: CASSQAVGTGVEKLFF. CDR3 in DNA: TGTGCCAGCAGCCAAGCGGTGGGGACAGGGGTTGAAAAACTGTTTTTT.

This chain joins TRBV5-1 and TRBJ2-5; 8 nucleotides match TRBD1. CDR3 length: 16 amino acids. Germline loops: CDR1 SGHRS, CDR2 YFSETQ. The trim removed 0 bases at V and 4 bases at J, leaving 8 bases unmatched. Written as DNA, the CDR3 is TGCGCCAGCAGCTTGGAGGGCAGGGGGCGCGTAGAGACCCAGTACTTC. It is translated as CASSLEGRGRVETQYF.

This clone came up a few times. This sequence joins TRBV6-1 and TRBJ2-5, with D possibly matching TRBD2 (5 bases). V was cut by 0 bases and J by 2 bases, with 13 bases left in between. The CDR3 is 16 residues long. Germline loops: CDR1 MNHNS, CDR2 SASEGT. The CDR3 region is CASSEAGWSGQETQYF. The DNA for the CDR3 is TGTGCCAGCAGTGAAGCCGGATGGTCGGGACAAGAGACCCAGTACTTC.

The chain employs TRBV7-2 and TRBJ1-1; D possibly corresponds to TRBD1 (5 bases). The germline CDR1 and CDR2 sequences are SGHTA and FQGNSA. This CDR3 region has 14 residues. Trimming removed 6 bases at V and 1 base at J, with 12 bases between. CDR3 loop: CASSQGLGNTEAFF. In DNA, the CDR3 is TGTGCCAGCAGTCAGGGCCTTGGGAACACTGAAGCTTTCTTT.

This clone appeared a few times. The germline gene is not matched at one end of the junction; a read error may be the cause. The chain combines TRBV7-7 with TRBJ1-5; 7 bases line up with TRBD1. CDR3 size: 15 residues. In germline, CDR1 is SSHAT, CDR2 FNYEAQ (reference sequence). CDR3 amino acids: CASTPGQNHNQPQHF. The CDR3 DNA is TGTGCTAGCACCCCGGGACAGAACCACAATCAGCCCCAGCATTTT.